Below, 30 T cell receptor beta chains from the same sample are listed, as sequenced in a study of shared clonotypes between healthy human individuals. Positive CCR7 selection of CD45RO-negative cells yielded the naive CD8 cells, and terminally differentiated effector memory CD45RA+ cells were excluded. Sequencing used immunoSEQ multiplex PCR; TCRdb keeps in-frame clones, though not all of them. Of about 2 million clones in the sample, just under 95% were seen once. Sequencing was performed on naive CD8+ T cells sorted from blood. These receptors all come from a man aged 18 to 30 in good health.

The CDR3 DNA reads as TGTGCCAGCAGCCCACTAGCGAGTGGGTGGGAGACCCAGTACTTC. This codes for CASSPLASGWETQYF. The chain uses TRBV6-6 and TRBJ2-5, with TRBD2 matching over 7 bases. The junction had 12 bases not matched to a gene; V was cut back by 6 bases and J by 5 bases. Germline V gene lookup returns CDR1 MNHNY and CDR2 SVGAGI (reference sequence). This CDR3 contains 15 residues.

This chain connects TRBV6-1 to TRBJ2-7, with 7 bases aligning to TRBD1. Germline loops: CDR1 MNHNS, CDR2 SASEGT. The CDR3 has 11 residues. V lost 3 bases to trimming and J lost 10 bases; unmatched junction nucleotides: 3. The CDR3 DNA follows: TGTGCCAGCAGTGATGGGACAGATCAGTACTTC. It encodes CASSDGTDQYF.

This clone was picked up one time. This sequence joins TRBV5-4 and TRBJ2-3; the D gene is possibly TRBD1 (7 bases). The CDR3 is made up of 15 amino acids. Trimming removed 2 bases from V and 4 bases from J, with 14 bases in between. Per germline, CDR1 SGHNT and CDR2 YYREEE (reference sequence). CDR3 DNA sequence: TGTGCCAGCAGCTTCAGGGGGGCAGCCGCAGATACGCAGTATTTT. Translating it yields CASSFRGAAADTQYF.

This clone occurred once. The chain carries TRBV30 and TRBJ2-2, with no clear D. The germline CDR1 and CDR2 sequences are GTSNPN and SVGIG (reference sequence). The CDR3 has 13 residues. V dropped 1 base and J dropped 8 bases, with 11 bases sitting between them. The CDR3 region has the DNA TGTGCCTGGAGTGAGACTGCCATAGGGGAGCTGTTTTTT. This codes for CAWSETAIGELFF.

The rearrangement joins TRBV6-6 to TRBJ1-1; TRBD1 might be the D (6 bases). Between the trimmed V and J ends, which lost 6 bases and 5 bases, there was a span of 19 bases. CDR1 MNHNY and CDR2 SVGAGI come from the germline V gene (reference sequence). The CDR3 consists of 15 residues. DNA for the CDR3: TGTGCCAGCAGCTACCCGGCAGGGGTTGGTACTGAAGCTTTCTTT. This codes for CASSYPAGVGTEAFF.

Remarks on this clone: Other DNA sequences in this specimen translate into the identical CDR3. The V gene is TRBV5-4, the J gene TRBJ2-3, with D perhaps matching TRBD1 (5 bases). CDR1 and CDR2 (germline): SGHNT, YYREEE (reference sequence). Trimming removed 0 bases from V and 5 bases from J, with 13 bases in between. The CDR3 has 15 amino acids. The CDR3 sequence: CASSLDPVRGDTQYF. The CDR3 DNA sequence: TGTGCCAGCAGCTTGGATCCAGTAAGGGGAGATACGCAGTATTTT.

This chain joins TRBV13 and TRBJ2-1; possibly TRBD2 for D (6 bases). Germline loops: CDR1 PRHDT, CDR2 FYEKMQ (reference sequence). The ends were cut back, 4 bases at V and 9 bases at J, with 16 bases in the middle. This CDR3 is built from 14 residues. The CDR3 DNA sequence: TGTGCCAGCAGCTCGAAAGGGACTTCGTTTGAGCAGTTCTTC. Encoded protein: CASSSKGTSFEQFF.

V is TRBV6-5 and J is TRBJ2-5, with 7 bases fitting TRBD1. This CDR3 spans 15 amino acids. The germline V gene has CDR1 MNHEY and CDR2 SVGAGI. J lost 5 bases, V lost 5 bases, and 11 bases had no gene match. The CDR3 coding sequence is TGTGCCAGCAGTCGTGTAGGGACAGCTGGGGAGACCCAGTACTTC. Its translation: CASSRVGTAGETQYF.

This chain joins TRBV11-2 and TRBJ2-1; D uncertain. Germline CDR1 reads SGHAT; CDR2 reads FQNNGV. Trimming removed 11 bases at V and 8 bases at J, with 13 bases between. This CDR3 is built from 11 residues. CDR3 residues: CALGRTHEQFF. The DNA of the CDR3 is TGTGCCCTAGGGCGGACCCATGAGCAGTTCTTC.

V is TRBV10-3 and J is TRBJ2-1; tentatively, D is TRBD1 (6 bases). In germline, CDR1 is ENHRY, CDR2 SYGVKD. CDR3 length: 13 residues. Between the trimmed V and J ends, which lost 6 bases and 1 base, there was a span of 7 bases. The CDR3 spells CAISGQSYNEQFF. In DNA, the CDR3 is TGTGCCATCAGCGGACAGTCCTACAATGAGCAGTTCTTC.

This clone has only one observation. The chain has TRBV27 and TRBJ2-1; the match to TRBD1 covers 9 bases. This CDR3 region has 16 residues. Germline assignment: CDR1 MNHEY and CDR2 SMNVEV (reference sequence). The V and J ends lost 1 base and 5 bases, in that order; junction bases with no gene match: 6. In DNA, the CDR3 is TGTGCCAGCAGTTTATTCGCCGGACAGGGGCACAATGAGCAGTTCTTC. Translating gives CASSLFAGQGHNEQFF.

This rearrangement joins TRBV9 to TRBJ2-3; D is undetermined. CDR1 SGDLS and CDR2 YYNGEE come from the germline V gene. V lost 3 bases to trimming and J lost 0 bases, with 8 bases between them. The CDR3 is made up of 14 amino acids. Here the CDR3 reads CASSGPQSTDTQYF. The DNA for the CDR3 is TGTGCCAGCAGCGGACCCCAGAGCACAGATACGCAGTATTTT.

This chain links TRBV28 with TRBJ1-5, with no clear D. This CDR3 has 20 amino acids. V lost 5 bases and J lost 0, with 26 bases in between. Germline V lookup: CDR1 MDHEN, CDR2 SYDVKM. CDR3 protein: CASSTRHGGFLLVSNQPQHF. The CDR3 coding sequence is TGTGCCAGCAGTACCCGGCATGGTGGGTTCCTCCTGGTTAGCAATCAGCCCCAGCATTTT. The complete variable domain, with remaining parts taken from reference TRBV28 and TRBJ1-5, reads DVKVTQSSRYLVKRTGEKVFLECVQDMDHENMFWYRQDPGLGLRLIYFSYDVKMKEKGDIPEGYSVSREKKERFSLILESASTNQTSMYLCASSTRHGGFLLVSNQPQHFGDGTRLSIL.

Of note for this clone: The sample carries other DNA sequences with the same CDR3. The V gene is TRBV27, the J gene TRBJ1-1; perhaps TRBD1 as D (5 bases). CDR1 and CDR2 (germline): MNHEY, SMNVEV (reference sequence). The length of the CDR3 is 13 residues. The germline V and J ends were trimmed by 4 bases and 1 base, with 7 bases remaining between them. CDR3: CASSWGGNTEAFF. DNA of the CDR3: TGTGCCAGCAGTTGGGGGGGGAACACTGAAGCTTTCTTT.

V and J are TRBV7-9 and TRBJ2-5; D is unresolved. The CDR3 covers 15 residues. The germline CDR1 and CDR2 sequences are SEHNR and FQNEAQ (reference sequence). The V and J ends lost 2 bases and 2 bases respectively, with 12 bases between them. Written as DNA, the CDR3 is TGTGCCAGCAGCTTAAAAAGCCTACCACAAGAGACCCAGTACTTC. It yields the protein CASSLKSLPQETQYF.

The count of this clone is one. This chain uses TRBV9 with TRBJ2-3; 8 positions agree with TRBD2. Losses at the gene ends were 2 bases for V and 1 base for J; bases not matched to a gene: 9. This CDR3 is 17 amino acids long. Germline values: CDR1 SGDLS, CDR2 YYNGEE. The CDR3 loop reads CASSVAREDGGTDTQYF. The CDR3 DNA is TGTGCCAGCAGCGTCGCGCGGGAGGACGGGGGCACAGATACGCAGTATTTT.

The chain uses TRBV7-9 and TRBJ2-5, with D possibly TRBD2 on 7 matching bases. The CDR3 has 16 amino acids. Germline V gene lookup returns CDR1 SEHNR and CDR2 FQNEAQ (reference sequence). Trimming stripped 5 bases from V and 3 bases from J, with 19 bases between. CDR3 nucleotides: TGTGCCAGCAGCCCCCCCGGGGGGCTAGCAGAAGAGACCCAGTACTTC. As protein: CASSPPGGLAEETQYF.

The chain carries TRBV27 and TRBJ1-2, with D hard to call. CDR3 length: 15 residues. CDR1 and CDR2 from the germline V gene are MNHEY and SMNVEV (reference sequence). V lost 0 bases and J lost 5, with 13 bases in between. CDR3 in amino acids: CASSLSSLPWYGYTF. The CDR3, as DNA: TGTGCCAGCAGTTTATCGTCCCTCCCTTGGTATGGCTACACCTTC.

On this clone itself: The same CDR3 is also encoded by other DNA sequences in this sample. The CDR3 is CASSLAYSYEQYF. As DNA, the CDR3 is TGTGCCAGCAGCTTAGCGTACTCCTACGAGCAGTACTTC. V and J are TRBV7-9 and TRBJ2-7, with no clear D. This CDR3 has 13 amino acids. Germline loops: CDR1 SEHNR, CDR2 FQNEAQ (reference sequence). Trimming stripped 0 bases from V and 0 bases from J, with 3 bases between.

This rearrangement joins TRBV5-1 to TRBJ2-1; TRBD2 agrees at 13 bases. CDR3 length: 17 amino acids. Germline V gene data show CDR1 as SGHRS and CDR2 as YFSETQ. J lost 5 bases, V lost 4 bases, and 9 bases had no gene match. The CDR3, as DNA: TGCGCCAGCAGCGCTTTTTTGGGACTAGCGGGAAACAATGAGCAGTTCTTC. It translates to CASSAFLGLAGNNEQFF.

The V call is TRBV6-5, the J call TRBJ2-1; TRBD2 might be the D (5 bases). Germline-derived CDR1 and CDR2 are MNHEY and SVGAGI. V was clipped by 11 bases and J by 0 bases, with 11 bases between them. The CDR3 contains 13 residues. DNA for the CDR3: TGTGCCCCAGCGGAAAGCTCCTACAATGAGCAGTTCTTC. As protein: CAPAESSYNEQFF.

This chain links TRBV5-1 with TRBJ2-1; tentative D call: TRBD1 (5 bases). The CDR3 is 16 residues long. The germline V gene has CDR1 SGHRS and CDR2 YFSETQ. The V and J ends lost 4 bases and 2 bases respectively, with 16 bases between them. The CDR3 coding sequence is TGCGCCAGCAGCCCCTTCCAGGGCGGAGCCTACAATGAGCAGTTCTTC. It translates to CASSPFQGGAYNEQFF.

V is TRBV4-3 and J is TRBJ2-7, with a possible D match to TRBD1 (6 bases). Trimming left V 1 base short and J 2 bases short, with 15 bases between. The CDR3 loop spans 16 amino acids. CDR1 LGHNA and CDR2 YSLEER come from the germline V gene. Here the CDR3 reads CASSQVSGTLTYEQYF. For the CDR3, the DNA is TGCGCCAGCAGCCAAGTGTCCGGGACACTTACCTACGAGCAGTACTTC.

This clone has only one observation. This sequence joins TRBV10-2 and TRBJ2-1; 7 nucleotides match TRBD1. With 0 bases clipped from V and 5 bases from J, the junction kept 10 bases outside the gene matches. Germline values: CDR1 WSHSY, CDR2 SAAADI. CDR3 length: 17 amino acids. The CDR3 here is CASSESWFLGTDNEQFF. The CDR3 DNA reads TGCGCCAGCAGTGAGTCGTGGTTTCTCGGGACAGACAATGAGCAGTTCTTC.

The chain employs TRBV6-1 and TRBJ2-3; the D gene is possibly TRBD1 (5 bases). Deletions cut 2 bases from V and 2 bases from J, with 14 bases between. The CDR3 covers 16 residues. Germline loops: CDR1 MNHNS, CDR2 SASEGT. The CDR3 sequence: CASSEWGQTYTDTQYF. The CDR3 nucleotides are TGTGCCAGCAGTGAATGGGGCCAAACCTACACAGATACGCAGTATTTT.

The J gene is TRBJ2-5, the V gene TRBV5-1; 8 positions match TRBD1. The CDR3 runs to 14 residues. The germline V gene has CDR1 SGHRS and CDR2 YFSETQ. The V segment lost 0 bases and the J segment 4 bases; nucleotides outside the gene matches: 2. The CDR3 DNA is TGCGCCAGCAGCTTGGAAGACAGGGGAGAGACCCAGTACTTC. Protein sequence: CASSLEDRGETQYF. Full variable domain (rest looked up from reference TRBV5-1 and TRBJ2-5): KAGVTQTPRYLIKTRGQQVTLSCSPISGHRSVSWYQQTPGQGLQFLFEYFSETQRNKGNFPGRFSGRQFSNSRSEMNVSTLELGDSALYLCASSLEDRGETQYFGPGTRLLVL.

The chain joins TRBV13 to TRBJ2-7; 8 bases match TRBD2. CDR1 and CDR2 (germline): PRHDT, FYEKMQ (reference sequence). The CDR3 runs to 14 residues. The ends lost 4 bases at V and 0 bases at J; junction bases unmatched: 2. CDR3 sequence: CASSSGLASYEQYF. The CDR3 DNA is TGTGCCAGCAGCTCCGGACTAGCCTCCTACGAGCAGTACTTC.

The CDR3 DNA sequence: TGTGCCAGCAGCGTAGGGGGGGCTTCAATTGGCTACACCTTC. Encoded protein: CASSVGGASIGYTF. The chain has TRBV9 and TRBJ1-2; possible D gene TRBD1, 6 bases. Germline V lookup: CDR1 SGDLS, CDR2 YYNGEE. This CDR3 is built from 14 residues. V gave up 0 bases and J gave up 7 bases, with 13 bases separating them.

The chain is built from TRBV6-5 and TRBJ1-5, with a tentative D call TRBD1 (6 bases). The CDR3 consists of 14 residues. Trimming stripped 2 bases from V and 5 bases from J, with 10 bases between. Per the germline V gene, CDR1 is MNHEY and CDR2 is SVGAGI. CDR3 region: CASSYAEGDQPQHF. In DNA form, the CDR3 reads TGTGCCAGCAGTTACGCGGAGGGGGATCAGCCCCAGCATTTT.

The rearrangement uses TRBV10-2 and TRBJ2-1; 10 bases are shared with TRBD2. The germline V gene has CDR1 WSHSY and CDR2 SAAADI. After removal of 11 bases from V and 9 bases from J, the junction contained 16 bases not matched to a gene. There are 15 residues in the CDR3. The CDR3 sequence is CALGGGAGGAREQFF. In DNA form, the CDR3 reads TGCGCCCTTGGGGGTGGAGCGGGAGGGGCGCGTGAGCAGTTCTTC.